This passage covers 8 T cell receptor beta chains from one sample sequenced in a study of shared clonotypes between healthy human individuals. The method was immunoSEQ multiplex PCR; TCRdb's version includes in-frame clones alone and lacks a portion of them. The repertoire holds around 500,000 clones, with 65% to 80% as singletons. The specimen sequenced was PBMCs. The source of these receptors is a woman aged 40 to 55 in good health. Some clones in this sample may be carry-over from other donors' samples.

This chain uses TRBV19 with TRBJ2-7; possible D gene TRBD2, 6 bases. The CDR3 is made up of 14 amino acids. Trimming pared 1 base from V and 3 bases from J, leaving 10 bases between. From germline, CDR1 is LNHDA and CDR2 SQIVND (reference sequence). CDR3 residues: CASSIGQDYYEQYF. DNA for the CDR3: TGTGCCAGTAGTATAGGGCAGGACTACTACGAGCAGTACTTC.

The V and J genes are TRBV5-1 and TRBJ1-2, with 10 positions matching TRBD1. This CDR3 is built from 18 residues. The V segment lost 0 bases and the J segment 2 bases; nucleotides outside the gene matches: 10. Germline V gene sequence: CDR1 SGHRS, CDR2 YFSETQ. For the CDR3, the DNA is TGCGCCAGCAGCTTGGCCGTGGACAGGGGGGATAAGAACTATGGCTACACCTTC. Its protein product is CASSLAVDRGDKNYGYTF.

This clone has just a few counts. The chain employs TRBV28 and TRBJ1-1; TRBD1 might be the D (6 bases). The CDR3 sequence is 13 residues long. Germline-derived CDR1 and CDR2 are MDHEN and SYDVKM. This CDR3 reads CGTGMGVNTEAFF. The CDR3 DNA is TGTGGTACAGGGATGGGAGTGAACACTGAAGCTTTCTTT.

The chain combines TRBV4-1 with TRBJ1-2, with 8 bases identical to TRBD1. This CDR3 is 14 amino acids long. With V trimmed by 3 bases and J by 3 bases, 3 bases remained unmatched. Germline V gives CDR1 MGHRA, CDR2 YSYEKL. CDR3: CASSQDRVYYGYTF. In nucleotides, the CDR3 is TGCGCCAGCAGCCAGGACAGGGTTTACTATGGCTACACCTTC.

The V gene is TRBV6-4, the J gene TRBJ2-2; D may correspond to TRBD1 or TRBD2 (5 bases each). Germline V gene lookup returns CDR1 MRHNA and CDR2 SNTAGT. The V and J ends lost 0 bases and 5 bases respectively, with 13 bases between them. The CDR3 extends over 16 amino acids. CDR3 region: CASSDSPGTQTGELFF. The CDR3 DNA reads TGTGCCAGCAGTGACTCCCCCGGGACCCAGACCGGGGAGCTGTTTTTT.

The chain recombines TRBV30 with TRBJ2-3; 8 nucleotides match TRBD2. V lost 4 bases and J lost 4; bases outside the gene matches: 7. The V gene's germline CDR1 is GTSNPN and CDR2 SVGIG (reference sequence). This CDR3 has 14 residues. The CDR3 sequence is CAWTPGRAADTQYF. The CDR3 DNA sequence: TGTGCCTGGACCCCCGGGAGGGCCGCAGATACGCAGTATTTT.

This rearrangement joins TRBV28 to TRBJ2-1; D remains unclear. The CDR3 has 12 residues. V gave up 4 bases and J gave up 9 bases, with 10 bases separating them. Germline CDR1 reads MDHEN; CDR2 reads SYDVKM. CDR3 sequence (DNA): TGTGCCAGCAGTTCCCTCAAGGGTGAGCAGTTCTTC. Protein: CASSSLKGEQFF.

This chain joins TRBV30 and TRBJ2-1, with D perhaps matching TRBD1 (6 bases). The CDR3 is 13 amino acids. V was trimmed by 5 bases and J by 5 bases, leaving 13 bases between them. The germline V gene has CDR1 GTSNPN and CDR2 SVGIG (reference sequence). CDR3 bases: TGTGCCTGGGGGGGCGTTTTCGACAATGAGCAGTTCTTC. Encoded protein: CAWGGVFDNEQFF. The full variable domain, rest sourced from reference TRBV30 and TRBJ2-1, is SQTIHQWPATLVQPVGSPLSLECTVEGTSNPNLYWYRQAAGRGLQLLFYSVGIGQISSEVPQNLSASRPQDRQFILSSKKLLLSDSGFYLCAWGGVFDNEQFFGPGTRLTVL.